The clone carrying this T cell receptor beta chain was counted ten times or more. The antigen remains unidentified. TCR beta CDR3 regions were amplified from RNA. First-round RT-PCR targeting the TCR CDR3 was performed with the HTBI primer set. TCRdb analysed the multiplex PCR reads with MiXCR anew, one entry per CDR3 protein. Of hundreds of thousands of distinct CDR3 sequences in the sample, around 15% were seen once. A roughly 10 ml volume of fresh peripheral blood provided the PBMCs. The data were obtained in a study of T cells in Graves' hyperthyroidism and ophthalmopathy. Notes on the study in general: The model foresaw ophthalmopathy a median roughly 6 months prior to onset. Most thyroid-expanded clonotypes above 0.001 were also found in blood.

The sequence was obtained from a middle-aged woman with Graves' ophthalmopathy. The sample consisted of blood.

CDR3 protein: CSAQEAGFGETQYF. The DNA of the CDR3 is TGCAGTGCCCAAGAGGCAGGGTTTGGGGAGACCCAGTACTTC. This chain uses TRBV20-1 with TRBJ2-5, with D perhaps matching TRBD1 (5 bases). V shed 6 bases and J shed 5 bases, with 19 bases lying between them. The germline gives CDR1 DFQATT, CDR2 SNEGSKA (reference sequence). This CDR3 is built from 14 residues.